What follows describes a single T cell receptor (beta chain). The entry originates in a study of blood T cell repertoires in COVID-19. Per the authors' pipeline: Amplification of reference gene primers was used by the study to estimate nucleated cell counts. The table came from immunoSEQ multiplex PCR; TCRdb's copy has only in-frame clones and leaves some out. Clonal size and the V and J genes are those of that table, whereas D and trimming came from the DNA. The table lists approximately 300,000 clones, 70% to 90% of them singletons. This study enrolled people aged 18 to 89 from about two dozen US geographic areas. Cohort 3 donors counted as recovered after two negative PCRs, clearance, or resolved symptoms. The sequence derives from a woman in her 30s who had recovered from COVID-19. Sequencing input: PBMCs or T cells enriched from blood (not recorded which).

CDR3 residues: CASSPTGGPDYGYTF. CDR3 bases: TGTGCCAGCAGCCCTACAGGGGGCCCGGACTATGGCTACACCTTC. The rearrangement joins TRBV7-3 to TRBJ1-2; TRBD1 matches 9 bases. This CDR3 region has 15 residues. CDR1 is SGHTA and CDR2 is FQGTGA in the germline V gene. V lost 5 bases and J lost 3; bases outside the gene matches: 7. Supplemented by reference TRBV7-3 and TRBJ1-2, the full variable domain reads GAGVSQTPSNKVTEKGKYVELRCDPISGHTALYWYRQSLGQGPEFLIYFQGTGAADDSGLPNDRFFAVRPEGSVSTLKIQRTERGDSAVYLCASSPTGGPDYGYTFGSGTRLTVV.